The TCR beta chain described here comes from a study of blood T cell repertoires in COVID-19. Across the study: PBMCs, B-cell-depleted T cells, or T cells provided the cDNA or gDNA that made up the material.

In germline, CDR1 is SEHNR, CDR2 FQNEAQ (reference sequence). The CDR3 covers 14 residues. Deletions cut 1 base from V and 10 bases from J, with 14 bases between. This table comes from immunoSEQ multiplex PCR, and its TCRdb copy is limited to in-frame clones, with some not included. The repertoire has roughly 400,000 clones, more than 70% of them found once; the top ten carry under 3%. Followed over time, Seattle patients had been enrolled while infection was active. The V gene is TRBV7-9, the J gene TRBJ2-1; D is perhaps TRBD2 (5 bases). The sample consisted of peripheral blood. This clonotype originated in a woman between 55 and 75 years old with COVID-19, enrolled during active disease. The CDR3 spells CASSLVILTGEQFF. In DNA, the CDR3 is TGTGCCAGCAGCTTAGTGATCCTCACGGGGGAGCAGTTCTTC.